The clone carrying this TCR beta chain was picked up many times. Its antigen remains unidentified. This specimen belongs to a study of human T cells and chemical hapten exposure. Study-wide findings and caveats: TCRs whose frequency exceeded 1 in 1000 remained the same following DPC sensitization. While controls formed fewer of them, expanded TCRs formed significantly more large CDR3 similarity clusters.

TCRdb reanalysed the RACE reads using MiXCR and keeps one entry per CDR3 protein. The table lists around 380,000 distinct CDR3 sequences, around 5.5% of them singletons. Time point indicated: pre-sensitization, week 0. Sample treatment: therapeutic diphenylcyclopropenone sensitization with weekly scalp DPC. Blood sampling occurred before each patch-test application. Germline V CDR1 and CDR2: SGHTA, FQGTGA. V lost 3 bases and J lost 4, with 10 bases in between. The CDR3 length is 14 residues. This rearrangement joins TRBV7-3 to TRBJ2-1, with D perhaps matching TRBD2 (6 bases). The clonotype originates from a woman under 30 with alopecia areata. Some clones in this sample may be carry-over from other donors' samples. Sample: whole blood, taken in connection with sensitization to the hapten diphenylcyclopropenone (DPC). The DNA for the CDR3 is TGTGCCAGCAGCTTTGCGGGGCATTACAATGAGCAGTTCTTC. Translation gives CASSFAGHYNEQFF.